This T cell receptor beta chain was sequenced for a study of tumor-infiltrating lymphocytes in primary liver carcinoma. Overall study findings and caveats: Tumor specimens were characterized by a significantly higher top-250-clone fraction than blood (p = 0.039).

On this clonotype: Its matching antigen is unknown. The junction does not match germline at one end; this may be a read error.

The germline CDR1 and CDR2 sequences are SGHAT and FQNNGV. CDR3 length: 18 residues. Total RNA (approximately 500 ng) served as template for TCR beta cDNA synthesis primed by a constant-region primer. Three-round nested multiplex PCR performed with slightly modified ARM-PCR produced the TCR beta libraries. Each of the first two PCR rounds ran approximately 9 cycles with TRBV1-TRBV30 forward and C-beta reverse primers. TCRdb fed the multiplex PCR reads into MiXCR, producing one record per CDR3 protein. The data contain tens of thousands of distinct CDR3 sequences, approximately 71% of them singletons. RNA and DNA were co-extracted from approximately 20-30 mg of unsorted bulk tissue.

This clonotype was sampled from a woman aged 25 to 39 with primary liver carcinoma and hepatitis B virus infection. The V call is TRBV11-2, the J call TRBJ1-2, with 7 positions matching TRBD1. Sequenced input: tumor-adjacent normal liver tissue. Here the CDR3 DNA reads TGTGCCAGCAGCTTAAAGGGGGCAGGGATAGGCGCAGGATATGGATACACCTTC. Residues: CASSLKGAGIGAGYGYTF.